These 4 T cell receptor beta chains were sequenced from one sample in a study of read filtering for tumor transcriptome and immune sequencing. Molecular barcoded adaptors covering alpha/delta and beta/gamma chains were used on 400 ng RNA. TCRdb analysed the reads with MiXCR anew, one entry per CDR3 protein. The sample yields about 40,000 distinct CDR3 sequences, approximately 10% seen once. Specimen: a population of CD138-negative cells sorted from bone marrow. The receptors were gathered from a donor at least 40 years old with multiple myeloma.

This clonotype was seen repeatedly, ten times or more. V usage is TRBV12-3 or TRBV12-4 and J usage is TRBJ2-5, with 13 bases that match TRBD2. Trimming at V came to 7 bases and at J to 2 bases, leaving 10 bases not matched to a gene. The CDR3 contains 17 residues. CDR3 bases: TGTGCCAGCATCCCCTTGGGGACTAGCGGGGATCAAGAGACCCAGTACTTC. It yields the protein CASIPLGTSGDQETQYF.

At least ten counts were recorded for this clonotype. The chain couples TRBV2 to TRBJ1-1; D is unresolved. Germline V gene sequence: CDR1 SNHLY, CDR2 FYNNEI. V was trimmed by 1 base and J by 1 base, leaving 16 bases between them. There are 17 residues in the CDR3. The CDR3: CASSEVSLGRTNTEAFF. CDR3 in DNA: TGTGCCAGCAGTGAAGTCTCCCTAGGACGGACGAACACTGAAGCTTTCTTT.

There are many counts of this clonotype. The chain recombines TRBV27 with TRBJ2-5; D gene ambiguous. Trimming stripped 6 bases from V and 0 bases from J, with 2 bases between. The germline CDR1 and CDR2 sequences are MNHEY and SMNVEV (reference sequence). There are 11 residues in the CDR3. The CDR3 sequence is CASRDQETQYF. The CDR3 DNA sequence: TGTGCCAGCAGAGACCAAGAGACCCAGTACTTC.

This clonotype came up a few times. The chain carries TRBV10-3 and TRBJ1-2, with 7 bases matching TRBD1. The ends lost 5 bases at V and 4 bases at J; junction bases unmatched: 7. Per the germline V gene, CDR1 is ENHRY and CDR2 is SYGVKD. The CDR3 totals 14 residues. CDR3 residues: CAISQGGEAYGYTF. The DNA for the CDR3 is TGTGCCATCAGTCAGGGGGGTGAGGCCTATGGCTACACCTTC.